This TCR beta chain was sequenced in a study of neoadjuvant anti-PD-1 for oral cavity cancer. Turning to the study itself: Nivolumab at 3 mg/kg was mostly given biweekly, three to four doses, pre-surgery.

This clone was detected ten times or more. CDR1 and CDR2 from the germline V gene are SGHKS and YYEKEE (reference sequence). This CDR3 has 16 residues. V was shortened by 3 bases and J by 7 bases, with 17 bases between the two germline ends. Measured with immunoSEQ multiplex PCR; TCRdb has only the in-frame clones, and not every one. The sample contains about 15,000 clones, around 36% of which appear only once. The sample's time point: after neoadjuvant nivolumab, at surgical resection. V and J are TRBV5-5 and TRBJ1-6, with D tentatively TRBD1 (6 bases). The sequencing here drew on tumor tissue, taken after nivolumab (anti-PD-1) treatment. This receptor was identified in a person aged 35-80 years with oral cavity squamous cell carcinoma. CDR3 sequence reads: CASSSGRDMGNSPLHF. CDR3 nucleotides: TGTGCCAGCAGCTCGGGCCGGGACATGGGCAATTCACCCCTCCACTTT.